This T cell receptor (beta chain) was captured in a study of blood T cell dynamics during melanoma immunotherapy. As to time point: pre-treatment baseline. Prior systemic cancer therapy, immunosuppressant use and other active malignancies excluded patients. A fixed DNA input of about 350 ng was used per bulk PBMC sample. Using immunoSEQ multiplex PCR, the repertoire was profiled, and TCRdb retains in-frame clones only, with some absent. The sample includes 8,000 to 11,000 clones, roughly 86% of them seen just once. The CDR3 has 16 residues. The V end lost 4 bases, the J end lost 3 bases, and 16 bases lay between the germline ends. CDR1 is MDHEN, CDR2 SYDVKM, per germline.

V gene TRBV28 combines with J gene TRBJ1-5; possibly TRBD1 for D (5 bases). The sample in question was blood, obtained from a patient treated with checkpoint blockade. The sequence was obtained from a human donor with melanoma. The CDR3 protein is CASSSGAGWNNQPQHF. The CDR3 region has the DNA TGTGCCAGCAGTTCCGGGGCCGGTTGGAACAATCAGCCCCAGCATTTT.